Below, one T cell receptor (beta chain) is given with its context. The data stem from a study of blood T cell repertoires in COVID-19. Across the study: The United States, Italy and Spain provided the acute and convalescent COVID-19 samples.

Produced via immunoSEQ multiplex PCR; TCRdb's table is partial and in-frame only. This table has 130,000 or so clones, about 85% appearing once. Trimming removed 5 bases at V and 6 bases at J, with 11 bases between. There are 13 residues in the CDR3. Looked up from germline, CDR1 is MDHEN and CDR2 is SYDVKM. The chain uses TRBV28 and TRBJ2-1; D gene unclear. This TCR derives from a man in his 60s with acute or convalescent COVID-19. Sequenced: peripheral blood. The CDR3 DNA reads TGTGCCAGCAGTACCAGACTGAGCAATGAGCAGTTCTTC. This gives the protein CASSTRLSNEQFF.